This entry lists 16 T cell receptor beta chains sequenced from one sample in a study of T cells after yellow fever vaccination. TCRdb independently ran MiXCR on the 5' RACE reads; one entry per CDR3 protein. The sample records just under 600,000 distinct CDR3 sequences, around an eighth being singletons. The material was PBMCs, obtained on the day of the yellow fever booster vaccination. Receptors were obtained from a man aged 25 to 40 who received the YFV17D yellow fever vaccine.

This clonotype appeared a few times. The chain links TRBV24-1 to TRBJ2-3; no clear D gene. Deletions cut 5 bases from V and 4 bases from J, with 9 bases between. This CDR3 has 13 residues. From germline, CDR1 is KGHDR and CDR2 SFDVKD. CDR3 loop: CATSGGSADTQYF. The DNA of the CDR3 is TGTGCCACCAGTGGGGGATCTGCAGATACGCAGTATTTT.

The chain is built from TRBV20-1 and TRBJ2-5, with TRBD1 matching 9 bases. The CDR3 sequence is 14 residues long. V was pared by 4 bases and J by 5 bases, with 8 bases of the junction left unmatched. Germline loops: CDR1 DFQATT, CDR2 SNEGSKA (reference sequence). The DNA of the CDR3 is TGCAGTGCTACCCGACAGGGGGTTGGGGAGACCCAGTACTTC. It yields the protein CSATRQGVGETQYF.

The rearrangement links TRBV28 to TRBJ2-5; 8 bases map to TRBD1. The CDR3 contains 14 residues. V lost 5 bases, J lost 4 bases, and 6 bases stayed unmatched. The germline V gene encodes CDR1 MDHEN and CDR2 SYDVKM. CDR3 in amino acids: CASSITGGGETQYF. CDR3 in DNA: TGTGCCAGCAGTATAACAGGGGGTGGAGAGACCCAGTACTTC.

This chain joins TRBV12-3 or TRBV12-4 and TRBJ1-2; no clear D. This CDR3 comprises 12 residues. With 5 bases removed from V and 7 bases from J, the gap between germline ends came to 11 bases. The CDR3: CASSPGEVGYTF. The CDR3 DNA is TGTGCCAGCAGTCCCGGCGAGGTTGGCTACACCTTC.

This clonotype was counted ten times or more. The CDR3 DNA is TGTGCCAGCAGCCCTGGGACTAGCGTTAGCACAGATACGCAGTATTTT. Residues: CASSPGTSVSTDTQYF. The genes are TRBV7-2 and TRBJ2-3; 10 bases line up with TRBD2. Losses at the gene ends were 5 bases for V and 0 bases for J; bases not matched to a gene: 5. There are 16 residues in the CDR3. Germline lookup yields CDR1 SGHTA and CDR2 FQGNSA. Full variable domain (rest looked up from reference TRBV7-2 and TRBJ2-3): GAGVSQSPSNKVTEKGKDVELRCDPISGHTALYWYRQSLGQGLEFLIYFQGNSAPDKSGLPSDRFSAERTGGSVSTLTIQRTQQEDSAVYLCASSPGTSVSTDTQYFGPGTRLTVL.

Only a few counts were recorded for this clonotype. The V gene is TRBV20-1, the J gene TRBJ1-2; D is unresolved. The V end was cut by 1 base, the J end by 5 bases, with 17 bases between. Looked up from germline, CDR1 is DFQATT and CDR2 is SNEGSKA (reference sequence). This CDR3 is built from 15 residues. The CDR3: CSARALRKAKYGYTF. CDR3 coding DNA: TGCAGTGCTAGAGCGTTGCGGAAGGCGAAGTATGGCTACACCTTC.

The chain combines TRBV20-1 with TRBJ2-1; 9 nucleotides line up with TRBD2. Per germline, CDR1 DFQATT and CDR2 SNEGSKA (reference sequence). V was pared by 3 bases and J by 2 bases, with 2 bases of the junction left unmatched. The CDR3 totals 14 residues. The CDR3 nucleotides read TGCAGTGCTAGTCGGACTAGCGCCTACAATGAGCAGTTCTTC. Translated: CSASRTSAYNEQFF.

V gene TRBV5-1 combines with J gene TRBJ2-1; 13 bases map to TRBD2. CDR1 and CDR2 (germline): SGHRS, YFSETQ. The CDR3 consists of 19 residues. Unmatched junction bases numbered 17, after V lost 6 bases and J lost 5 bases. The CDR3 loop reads CASIPFWTSGRIYHNEQFF. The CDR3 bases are TGCGCCAGCATCCCATTTTGGACTAGCGGGAGAATTTACCACAATGAGCAGTTCTTC.

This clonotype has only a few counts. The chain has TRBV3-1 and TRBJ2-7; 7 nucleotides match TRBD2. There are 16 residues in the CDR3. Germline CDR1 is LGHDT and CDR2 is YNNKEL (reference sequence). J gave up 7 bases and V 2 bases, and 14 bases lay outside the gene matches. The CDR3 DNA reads TGTGCCAGCAGCCAAAGCCCTCAGCGGGACCGTACGGAGCAGTACTTC. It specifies CASSQSPQRDRTEQYF.

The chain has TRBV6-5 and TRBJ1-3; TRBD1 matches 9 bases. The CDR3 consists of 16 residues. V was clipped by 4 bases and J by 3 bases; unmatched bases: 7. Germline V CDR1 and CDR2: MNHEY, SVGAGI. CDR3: CASSSHRDRVGNTIYF. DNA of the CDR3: TGTGCCAGCAGTTCCCACCGGGACAGGGTTGGAAACACCATATATTTT.

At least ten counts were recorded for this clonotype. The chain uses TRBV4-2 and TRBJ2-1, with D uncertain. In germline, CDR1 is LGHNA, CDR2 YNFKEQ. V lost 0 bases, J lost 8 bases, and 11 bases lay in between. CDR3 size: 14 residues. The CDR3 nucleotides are TGTGCCAGCAGCCAAGAGGATGGAACGGATGAGCAGTTCTTC. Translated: CASSQEDGTDEQFF.

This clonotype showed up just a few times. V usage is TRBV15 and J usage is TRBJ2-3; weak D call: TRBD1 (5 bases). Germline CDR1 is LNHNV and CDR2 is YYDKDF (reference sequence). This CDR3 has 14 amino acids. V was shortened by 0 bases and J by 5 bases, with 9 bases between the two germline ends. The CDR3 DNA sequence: TGTGCCACCAGCAGAGACCCAGGGAAAGATACGCAGTATTTT. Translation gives CATSRDPGKDTQYF.

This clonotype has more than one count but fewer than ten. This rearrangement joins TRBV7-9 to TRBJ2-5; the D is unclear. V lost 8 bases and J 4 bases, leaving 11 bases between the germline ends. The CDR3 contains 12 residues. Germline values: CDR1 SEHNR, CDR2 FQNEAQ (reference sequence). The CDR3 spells CASSASRETQYF. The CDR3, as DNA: TGTGCCAGCTCCGCTAGTCGAGAGACCCAGTACTTC. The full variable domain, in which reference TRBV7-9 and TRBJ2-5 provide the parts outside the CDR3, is DTGVSQNPRHKITKRGQNVTFRCDPISEHNRLYWYRQTLGQGPEFLTYFQNEAQLEKSRLLSDRFSAERPKGSFSTLEIQRTEQGDSAMYLCASSASRETQYFGPGTRLLVL.

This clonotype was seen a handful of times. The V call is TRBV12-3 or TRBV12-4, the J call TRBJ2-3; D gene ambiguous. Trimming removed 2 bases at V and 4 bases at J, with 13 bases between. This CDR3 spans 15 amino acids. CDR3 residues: CASSLQPSTADTQYF. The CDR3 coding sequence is TGTGCCAGCAGTTTACAACCTTCTACAGCAGATACGCAGTATTTT.

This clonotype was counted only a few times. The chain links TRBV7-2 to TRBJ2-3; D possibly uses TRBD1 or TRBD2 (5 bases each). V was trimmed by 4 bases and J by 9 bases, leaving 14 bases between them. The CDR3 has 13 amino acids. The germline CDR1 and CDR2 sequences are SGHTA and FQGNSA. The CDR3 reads CASSYIDWGTQYF. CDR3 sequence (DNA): TGTGCCAGCAGCTATATTGATTGGGGGACGCAGTATTTT.

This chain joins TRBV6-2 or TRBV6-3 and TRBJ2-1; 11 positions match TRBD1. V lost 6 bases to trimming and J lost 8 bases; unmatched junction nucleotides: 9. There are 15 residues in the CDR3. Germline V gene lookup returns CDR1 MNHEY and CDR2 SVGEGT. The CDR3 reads CASREGQGGRYEQFF. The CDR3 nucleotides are TGTGCCAGCAGAGAGGGACAGGGGGGAAGGTATGAGCAGTTCTTC.